This T cell receptor (beta chain) was recorded in a study of control samples from healthy donors and cancer patients. Germline V lookup: CDR1 SGHAT, CDR2 FQNNGV. CDR3 length equals 14 residues. V was clipped by 0 bases and J by 5 bases, with 10 bases between them. Some clones are missing from TCRdb's copy, which holds only in-frame ones; the method was immunoSEQ multiplex PCR. The sample holds over 85,000 clones; about 90% are singletons and the top ten take less than 2.5%. This clonotype was sampled from a woman aged 18-29 years in good health. Sequenced input: blood. The chain couples TRBV11-2 to TRBJ2-5; possible D gene TRBD1, 6 bases. CDR3 nucleotides: TGTGCCAGCAGCTTAGATCCCAGGGGTGAGACCCAGTACTTC. Amino acids: CASSLDPRGETQYF.